This T cell receptor beta chain was obtained from a study of T cell changes during pregnancy in multiple sclerosis (dated by TCRdb to between 2018 and 2021). Background on the whole study: In women with multiple sclerosis, the researchers looked at how the T cell repertoire shifted as pregnancy progressed.

Reading from cysteine to phenylalanine, the CDR3 counts 14 amino acids. Only the CDR3 portion is preserved as DNA: 42 bases, with reading frame beginning at the first base. Via the germline V gene (reference sequence), CDR1 is LNHDA and CDR2 SQIVND. V is trimmed back by 11 bases and J by 7 bases, and the junction contains 13 bases that no gene match accounts for. The library was prepared using the immunoSEQ multiplex PCR assay. TCRdb limited this immuneACCESS table to in-frame rearrangements with V and J called. A share of clones is missing; checked studies link under half to unresolved V genes, and the rest is unexplained. The table for this sample lists roughly 120,000 clones; 93% of them were counted only once. Approximately 6.2% of the sample comes from the top ten. A remark on this clone: The antigen it recognizes is unknown. No much larger clone is present one base from it, and per-base qualities are unavailable.

The starting material was peripheral blood, obtained before pregnancy. The clonotype was recovered from a female donor with multiple sclerosis, enrolled in a pregnancy study. In this chain, TRBV19 is recombined with TRBJ2-2; a stretch of 7 junction bases matches TRBD2. The CDR3 protein is CASGGPKGSGELFF. The nucleotide sequence reads as follows: TGTGCCTCGGGGGGACCCAAGGGGAGCGGGGAGCTGTTTTTT.